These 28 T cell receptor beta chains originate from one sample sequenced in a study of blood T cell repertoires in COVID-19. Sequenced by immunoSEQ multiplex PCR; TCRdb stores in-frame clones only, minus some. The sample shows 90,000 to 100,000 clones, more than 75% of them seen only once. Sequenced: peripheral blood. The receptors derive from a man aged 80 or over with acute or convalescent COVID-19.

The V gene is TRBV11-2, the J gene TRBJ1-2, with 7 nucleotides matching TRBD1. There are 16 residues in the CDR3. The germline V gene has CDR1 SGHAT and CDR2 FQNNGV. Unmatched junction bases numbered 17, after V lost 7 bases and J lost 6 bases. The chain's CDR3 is CASNPRQGLAQHGYTF. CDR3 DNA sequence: TGTGCCAGCAACCCTAGACAGGGTCTTGCGCAGCATGGCTACACCTTC.

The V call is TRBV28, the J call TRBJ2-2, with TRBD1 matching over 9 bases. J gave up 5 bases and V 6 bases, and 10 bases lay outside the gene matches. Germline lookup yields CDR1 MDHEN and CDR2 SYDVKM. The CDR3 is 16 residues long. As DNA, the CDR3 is TGTGCCAGCAGGACCCCCAGGACAGGGGTTACCGGGGAGCTGTTTTTT. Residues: CASRTPRTGVTGELFF. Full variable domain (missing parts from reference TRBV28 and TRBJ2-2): DVKVTQSSRYLVKRTGEKVFLECVQDMDHENMFWYRQDPGLGLRLIYFSYDVKMKEKGDIPEGYSVSREKKERFSLILESASTNQTSMYLCASRTPRTGVTGELFFGEGSRLTVL.

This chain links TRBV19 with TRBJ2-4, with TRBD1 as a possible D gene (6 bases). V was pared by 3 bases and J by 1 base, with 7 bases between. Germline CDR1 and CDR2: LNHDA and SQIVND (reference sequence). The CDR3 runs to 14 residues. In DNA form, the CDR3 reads TGTGCCAGTAGTATCACAGGGGCCAAAAACATTCAGTACTTC. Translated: CASSITGAKNIQYF.

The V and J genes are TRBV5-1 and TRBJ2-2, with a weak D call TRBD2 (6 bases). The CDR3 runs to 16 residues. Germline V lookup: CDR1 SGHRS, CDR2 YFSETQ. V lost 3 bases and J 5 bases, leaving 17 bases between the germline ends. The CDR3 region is CASSSEGTAGTGELFF. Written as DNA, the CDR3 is TGCGCCAGCAGCTCGGAGGGGACCGCGGGGACCGGGGAGCTGTTTTTT.

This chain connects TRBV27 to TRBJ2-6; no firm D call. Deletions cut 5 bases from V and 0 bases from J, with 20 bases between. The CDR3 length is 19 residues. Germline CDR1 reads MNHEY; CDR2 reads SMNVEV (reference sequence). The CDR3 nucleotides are TGTGCCAGCAGTCCCTCCGGATTCTTACGGAGCTCTGGGGCCAACGTCCTGACTTTC. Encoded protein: CASSPSGFLRSSGANVLTF. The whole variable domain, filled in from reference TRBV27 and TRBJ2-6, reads EAQVTQNPRYLITVTGKKLTVTCSQNMNHEYMSWYRQDPGLGLRQIYYSMNVEVTDKGDVPEGYKVSRKEKRNFPLILESPSPNQTSLYFCASSPSGFLRSSGANVLTFGAGSRLTVL.

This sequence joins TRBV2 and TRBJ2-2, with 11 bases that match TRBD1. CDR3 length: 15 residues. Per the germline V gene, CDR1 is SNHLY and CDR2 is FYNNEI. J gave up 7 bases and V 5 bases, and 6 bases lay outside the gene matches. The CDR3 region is CASSTGQGAGGELFF. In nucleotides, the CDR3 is TGTGCCAGCAGTACCGGACAGGGGGCCGGCGGGGAGCTGTTTTTT.

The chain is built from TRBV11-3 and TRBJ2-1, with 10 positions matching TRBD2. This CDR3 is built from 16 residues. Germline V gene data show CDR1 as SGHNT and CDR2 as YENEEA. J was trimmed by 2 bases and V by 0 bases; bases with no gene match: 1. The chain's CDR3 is CASSLDSGGAYNEQFF. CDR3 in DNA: TGTGCCAGCAGCTTAGACAGCGGGGGGGCCTACAATGAGCAGTTCTTC.

The CDR3 sequence: CASSGTTEAFF. The DNA for the CDR3 is TGTGCCAGCTCCGGGACAACTGAAGCTTTCTTT. This rearrangement joins TRBV18 to TRBJ1-1; possible D gene TRBD1, 6 bases. Trimming took 6 bases from V and 5 from J, leaving 7 bases between them. Germline CDR1 and CDR2: KGHSH and LQKENI. This CDR3 contains 11 residues.

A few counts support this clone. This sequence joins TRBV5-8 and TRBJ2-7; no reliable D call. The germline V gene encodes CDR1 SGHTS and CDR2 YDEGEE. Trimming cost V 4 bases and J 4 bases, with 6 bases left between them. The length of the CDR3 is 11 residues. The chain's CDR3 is CASSVLYEQYF. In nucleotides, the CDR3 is TGTGCCAGCAGCGTACTATACGAGCAGTACTTC.

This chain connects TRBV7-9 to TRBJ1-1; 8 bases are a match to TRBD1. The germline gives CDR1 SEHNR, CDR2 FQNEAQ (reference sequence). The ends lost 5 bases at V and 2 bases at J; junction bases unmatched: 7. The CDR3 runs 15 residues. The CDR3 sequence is CASSNNRGTNTEAFF. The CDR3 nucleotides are TGTGCCAGCAGCAACAACAGGGGGACCAACACTGAAGCTTTCTTT.

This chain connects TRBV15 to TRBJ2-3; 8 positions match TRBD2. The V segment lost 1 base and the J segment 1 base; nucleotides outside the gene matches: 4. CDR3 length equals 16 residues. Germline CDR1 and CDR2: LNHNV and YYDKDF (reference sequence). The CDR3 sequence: CATSRVGAGGTDTQYF. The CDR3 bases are TGTGCCACCAGCAGAGTGGGAGCGGGGGGCACAGATACGCAGTATTTT.

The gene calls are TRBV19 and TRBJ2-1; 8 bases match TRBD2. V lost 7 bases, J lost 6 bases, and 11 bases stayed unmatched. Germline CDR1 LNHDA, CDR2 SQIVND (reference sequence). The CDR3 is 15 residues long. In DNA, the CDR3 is TGTGCCAGTAATTTTCAGAGCGGGGGCCCCAATGAGCAGTTCTTC. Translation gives CASNFQSGGPNEQFF.

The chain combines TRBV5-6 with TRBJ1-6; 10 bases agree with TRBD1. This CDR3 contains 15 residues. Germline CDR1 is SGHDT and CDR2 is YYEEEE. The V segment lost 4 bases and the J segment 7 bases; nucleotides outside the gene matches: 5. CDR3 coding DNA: TGTGCCAGCAGCCGACAGGGGGCACAGAATTCACCCCTCCACTTT. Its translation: CASSRQGAQNSPLHF.

The CDR3 DNA follows: TGTGCCAGTAGTATAGGTCACAGGGTACGGACTGAAGCTTTCTTT. Its protein is CASSIGHRVRTEAFF. V usage is TRBV19 and J usage is TRBJ1-1; a possible D gene is TRBD1 (6 bases). Trimming shortened V by 1 base and J by 5 bases, and 14 bases separated the two germline ends. The CDR3 consists of 15 residues. Germline CDR1 reads LNHDA; CDR2 reads SQIVND (reference sequence). Filled out from reference TRBV19 and TRBJ1-1, the complete variable domain reads DGGITQSPKYLFRKEGQNVTLSCEQNLNHDAMYWYRQDPGQGLRLIYYSQIVNDFQKGDIAEGYSVSREKKESFPLTVTSAQKNPTAFYLCASSIGHRVRTEAFFGQGTRLTVV.

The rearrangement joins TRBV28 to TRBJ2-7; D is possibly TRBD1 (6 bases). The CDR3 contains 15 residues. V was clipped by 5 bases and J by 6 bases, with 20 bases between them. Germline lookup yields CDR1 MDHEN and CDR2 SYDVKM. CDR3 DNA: TGTGCCAGCAGTACCACAGGGCATCGACCTACCGAGCAGTACTTC. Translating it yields CASSTTGHRPTEQYF.

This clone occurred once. For the CDR3, the DNA is TGTGCCAGCAGTGCCTACAGGGGGAGCTCCTACGAGCAGTACTTC. Its protein is CASSAYRGSSYEQYF. This chain uses TRBV28 with TRBJ2-7; 8 nucleotides agree with TRBD1. V lost 5 bases, J lost 0 bases, and 6 bases stayed unmatched. Germline CDR1 and CDR2: MDHEN and SYDVKM. The length of the CDR3 is 15 residues.

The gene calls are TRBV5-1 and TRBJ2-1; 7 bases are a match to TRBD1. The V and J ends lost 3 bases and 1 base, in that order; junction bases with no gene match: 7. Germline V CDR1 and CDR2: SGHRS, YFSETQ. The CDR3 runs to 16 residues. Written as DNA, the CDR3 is TGCGCCAGCAGCTCTTCCTACAGGGGATCCTACAATGAGCAGTTCTTC. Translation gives CASSSSYRGSYNEQFF. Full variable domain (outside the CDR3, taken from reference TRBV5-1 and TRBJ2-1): KAGVTQTPRYLIKTRGQQVTLSCSPISGHRSVSWYQQTPGQGLQFLFEYFSETQRNKGNFPGRFSGRQFSNSRSEMNVSTLELGDSALYLCASSSSYRGSYNEQFFGPGTRLTVL.

The CDR3 DNA reads TGTGCCAGCAGCTTAAGAGCGGGGGGACCCCCCTCCTACAATGAGCAGTTCTTC. Translated: CASSLRAGGPPSYNEQFF. This sequence joins TRBV7-2 and TRBJ2-1; TRBD2 aligns across 9 bases. With 2 bases clipped from V and 0 bases from J, the junction kept 8 bases outside the gene matches. The CDR3 contains 18 residues. The germline V gene encodes CDR1 SGHTA and CDR2 FQGNSA.

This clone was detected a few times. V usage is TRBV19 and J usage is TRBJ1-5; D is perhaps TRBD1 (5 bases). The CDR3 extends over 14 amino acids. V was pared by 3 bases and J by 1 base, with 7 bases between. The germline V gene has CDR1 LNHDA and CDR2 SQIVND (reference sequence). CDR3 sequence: CASSMRGSNQPQHF. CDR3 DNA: TGTGCCAGTAGTATGCGGGGGAGCAATCAGCCCCAGCATTTT.

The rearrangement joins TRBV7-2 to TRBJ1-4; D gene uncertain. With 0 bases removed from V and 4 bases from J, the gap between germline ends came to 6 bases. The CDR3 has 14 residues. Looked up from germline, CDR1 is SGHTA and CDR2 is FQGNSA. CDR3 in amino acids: CASSLARVNEKLFF. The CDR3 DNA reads TGTGCCAGCAGCTTAGCACGGGTTAATGAAAAACTGTTTTTT.

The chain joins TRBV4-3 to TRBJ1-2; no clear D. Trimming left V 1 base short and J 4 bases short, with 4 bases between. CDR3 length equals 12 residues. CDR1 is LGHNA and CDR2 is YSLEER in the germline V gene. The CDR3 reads CASSQAGYGYTF. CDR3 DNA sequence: TGCGCCAGCAGCCAAGCGGGCTATGGCTACACCTTC.

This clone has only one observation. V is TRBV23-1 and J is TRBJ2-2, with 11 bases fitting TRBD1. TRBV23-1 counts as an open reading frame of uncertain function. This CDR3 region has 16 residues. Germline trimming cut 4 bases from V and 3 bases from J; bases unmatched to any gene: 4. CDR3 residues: CASSLGQGADTGELFF. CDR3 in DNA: TGCGCCAGCAGTCTTGGACAGGGGGCGGACACCGGGGAGCTGTTTTTT.

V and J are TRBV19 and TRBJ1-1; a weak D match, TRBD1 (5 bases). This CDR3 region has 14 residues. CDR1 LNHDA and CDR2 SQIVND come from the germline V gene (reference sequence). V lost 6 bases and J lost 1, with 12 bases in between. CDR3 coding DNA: TGTGCCAGTAGATCGAGCGGGGGGAACACTGAAGCTTTCTTT. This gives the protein CASRSSGGNTEAFF.

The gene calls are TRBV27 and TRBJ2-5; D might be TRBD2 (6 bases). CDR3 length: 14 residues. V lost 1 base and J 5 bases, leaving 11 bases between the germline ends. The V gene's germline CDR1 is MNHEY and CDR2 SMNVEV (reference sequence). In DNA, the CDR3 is TGTGCCAGCAGTTTATTGCCTGGAGGGGAGACCCAGTACTTC. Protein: CASSLLPGGETQYF.

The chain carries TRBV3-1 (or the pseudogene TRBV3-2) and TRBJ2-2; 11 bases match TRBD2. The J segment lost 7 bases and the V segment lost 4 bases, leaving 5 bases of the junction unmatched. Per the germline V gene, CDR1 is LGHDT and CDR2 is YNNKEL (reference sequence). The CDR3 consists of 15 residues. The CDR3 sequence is CASSPVAGGVGELFF. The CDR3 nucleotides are TGTGCCAGCAGCCCCGTAGCGGGAGGGGTCGGGGAGCTGTTTTTT.

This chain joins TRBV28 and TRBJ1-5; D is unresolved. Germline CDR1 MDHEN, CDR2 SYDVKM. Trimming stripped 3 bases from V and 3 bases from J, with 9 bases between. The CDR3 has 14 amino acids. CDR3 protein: CASSFIRFNQPQHF. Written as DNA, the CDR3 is TGTGCCAGCAGTTTTATCCGTTTCAATCAGCCCCAGCATTTT.

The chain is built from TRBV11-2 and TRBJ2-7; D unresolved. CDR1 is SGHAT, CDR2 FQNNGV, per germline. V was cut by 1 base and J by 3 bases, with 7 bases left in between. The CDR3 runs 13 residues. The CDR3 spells CASSLVAGYEQYF. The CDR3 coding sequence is TGTGCCAGCAGCTTAGTCGCCGGCTACGAGCAGTACTTC.

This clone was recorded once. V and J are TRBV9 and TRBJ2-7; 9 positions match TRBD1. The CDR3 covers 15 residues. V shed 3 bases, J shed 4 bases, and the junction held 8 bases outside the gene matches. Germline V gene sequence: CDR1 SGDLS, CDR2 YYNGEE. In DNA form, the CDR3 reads TGTGCCAGCAGCGGGTGGGGACAGGGAAAGTACGAGCAGTACTTC. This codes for CASSGWGQGKYEQYF.